The 22 T cell receptor beta chains below come from one sample, sequenced in a study of shared clonotypes between healthy human individuals. Method: immunoSEQ multiplex PCR; TCRdb's copy keeps in-frame clones and lacks some. Of approximately 2,000,000 clones in the sample, about 90% are singletons; the top ten hold 0.3% to 0.4%. Input material: naive CD4+ T cells from PBMCs. Stated subset: CD45RA+ positively selected. The receptors were gathered from a man aged 18-30 years in good health. Some clones in this sample may be carry-over from other donors' samples.

The J gene is TRBJ2-7, the V gene TRBV14, with D unclear. Trimming pared 2 bases from V and 3 bases from J, leaving 11 bases between. This CDR3 has 14 residues. The V gene's germline CDR1 is SGHDN and CDR2 FVKESK. The CDR3 DNA sequence: TGTGCCAGCAGCCAAAGCGTCAGGAGCTACGAGCAGTACTTC. This codes for CASSQSVRSYEQYF.

The V gene is TRBV5-1, the J gene TRBJ2-5; unclear D gene. CDR3 length equals 15 residues. Germline-derived CDR1 and CDR2 are SGHRS and YFSETQ. Trimming took off 7 bases at V and 5 bases at J, with 21 bases between the two ends. Written as DNA, the CDR3 is TGCGCCAGCGCGAACCAGGTGTCCCCGGTCGAGACCCAGTACTTC. Its protein is CASANQVSPVETQYF.

Of note for this clone: At the DNA level, this CDR3 is encoded by other sequences in the same sample as well. The chain employs TRBV28 and TRBJ1-5; 7 bases are a match to TRBD1. Germline CDR1 reads MDHEN; CDR2 reads SYDVKM. With 2 bases clipped from V and 6 bases from J, the junction kept 1 base outside the gene matches. This CDR3 comprises 13 residues. The CDR3 DNA sequence: TGTGCCAGCAGTTTACAGGGGGGTCAGCCCCAGCATTTT. Its translation: CASSLQGGQPQHF. The entire variable domain, with the rest obtained from reference TRBV28 and TRBJ1-5, is as follows: DVKVTQSSRYLVKRTGEKVFLECVQDMDHENMFWYRQDPGLGLRLIYFSYDVKMKEKGDIPEGYSVSREKKERFSLILESASTNQTSMYLCASSLQGGQPQHFGDGTRLSIL.

On this clone itself: Additional DNA sequences in this sample encode the identical CDR3. V and J are TRBV30 and TRBJ2-5; possibly TRBD1 for D (5 bases). Trimming cost V 2 bases and J 2 bases, with 9 bases left between them. The CDR3 totals 13 residues. Looked up from germline, CDR1 is GTSNPN and CDR2 is SVGIG (reference sequence). The CDR3 nucleotides read TGTGCCTGGAGTTCAGGGTTGCAAGAGACCCAGTACTTC. Residues: CAWSSGLQETQYF.

The chain combines TRBV5-1 with TRBJ2-6, with D perhaps TRBD1 (5 bases). Germline CDR1 is SGHRS and CDR2 is YFSETQ. Deletions cut 5 bases from V and 3 bases from J, with 12 bases between. This CDR3 region has 15 residues. CDR3 protein: CASSTGLSGANVLTF. DNA for the CDR3: TGCGCCAGCAGTACAGGATTAAGTGGGGCCAACGTCCTGACTTTC.

The rearrangement joins TRBV18 to TRBJ2-3, with D uncertain. This CDR3 comprises 13 residues. CDR1 is KGHSH, CDR2 LQKENI, per germline. The ends were cut back, 3 bases at V and 6 bases at J, with 10 bases in the middle. Here the CDR3 DNA reads TGTGCCAGCTCACCGGCTCCCCAGGATACGCAGTATTTT. This encodes CASSPAPQDTQYF.

The gene calls are TRBV14 and TRBJ1-1, with a weak D call TRBD1 (6 bases). Trimming shortened V by 0 bases and J by 0 bases, and 17 bases separated the two germline ends. Germline V gene data show CDR1 as SGHDN and CDR2 as FVKESK. The CDR3 is made up of 18 amino acids. The CDR3 spells CASSQDFWDTHMNTEAFF. CDR3 sequence (DNA): TGTGCCAGCAGCCAAGATTTTTGGGACACACATATGAACACTGAAGCTTTCTTT.

This chain connects TRBV28 to TRBJ2-2, with D possibly TRBD2 on 5 matching bases. The CDR3 extends over 13 amino acids. Germline CDR1 is MDHEN and CDR2 is SYDVKM. V shed 3 bases and J shed 12 bases, with 14 bases lying between them. The CDR3 coding sequence is TGTGCCAGCAGTTTGGACGCCAGAGGGCAGCTGTTTTTT. Translation gives CASSLDARGQLFF.

The chain couples TRBV7-9 to TRBJ2-1; 9 bases agree with TRBD1. CDR3 length: 15 residues. Germline lookup yields CDR1 SEHNR and CDR2 FQNEAQ (reference sequence). Germline trimming cut 5 bases from V and 10 bases from J; bases unmatched to any gene: 12. This CDR3 reads CASSPLRGQGLEQFF. As DNA, the CDR3 is TGTGCCAGCAGCCCGTTAAGGGGACAGGGTTTGGAGCAGTTCTTC.

The chain couples TRBV6-5 to TRBJ1-1; D remains unclear. V dropped 3 bases and J dropped 1 base, with 6 bases sitting between them. The CDR3 consists of 13 residues. Germline V CDR1 and CDR2: MNHEY, SVGAGI. The CDR3 spells CASSYAGNTEAFF. DNA of the CDR3: TGTGCCAGCAGTTATGCAGGGAACACTGAAGCTTTCTTT.

The V and J genes are TRBV5-1 and TRBJ2-1; D is unresolved. The V end lost 9 bases, the J end lost 12 bases, and 10 bases lay between the germline ends. The CDR3 spans 9 residues. CDR1 and CDR2 from the germline V gene are SGHRS and YFSETQ. Here the CDR3 reads CATHLVQFF. The DNA for the CDR3 is TGCGCCACCCATCTCGTGCAGTTCTTC.

V gene TRBV28 combines with J gene TRBJ1-5; 7 bases align to TRBD1. Germline V gene data show CDR1 as MDHEN and CDR2 as SYDVKM. The CDR3 has 19 residues. V shed 8 bases and J 4 bases; nucleotides not matched to a gene: 23. CDR3 sequence reads: CASCRGVQETRGYNQPQHF. In DNA form, the CDR3 reads TGTGCCAGCTGCAGGGGGGTACAGGAAACAAGAGGGTATAATCAGCCCCAGCATTTT.

This sequence joins TRBV4-1 and TRBJ1-5; D possibly corresponds to TRBD1 (5 bases). Trimming shortened V by 4 bases and J by 1 base, and 8 bases separated the two germline ends. The CDR3 contains 14 residues. Germline loops: CDR1 MGHRA, CDR2 YSYEKL. CDR3 residues: CASSPEGSNQPQHF. The CDR3 DNA follows: TGCGCCAGCAGCCCTGAGGGGAGCAATCAGCCCCAGCATTTT.

The chain joins TRBV28 to TRBJ2-5; 11 nucleotides match TRBD2. This CDR3 is built from 16 residues. V trimming: 3 bases; J trimming: 5 bases; junction bases outside the gene matches: 8. CDR1 and CDR2 from the germline V gene are MDHEN and SYDVKM. DNA of the CDR3: TGTGCCAGCAGTTTTCTGTCTAGCGGGAGGAGGGAGACCCAGTACTTC. Protein: CASSFLSSGRRETQYF.

The sample holds one count of this clone. This chain links TRBV27 with TRBJ2-3, with D tentatively TRBD2 (6 bases). Germline V gene lookup returns CDR1 MNHEY and CDR2 SMNVEV (reference sequence). The CDR3 is 14 amino acids. V lost 3 bases to trimming and J lost 2 bases, with 9 bases between them. The CDR3 loop is CASSFGGNTDTQYF. DNA for the CDR3: TGTGCCAGCAGTTTTGGCGGGAACACAGATACGCAGTATTTT.

The chain combines TRBV28 with TRBJ1-2; TRBD1 might be the D (6 bases). Looked up from germline, CDR1 is MDHEN and CDR2 is SYDVKM. The CDR3 covers 14 residues. V lost 10 bases, J lost 4 bases, and 19 bases lay in between. CDR3 DNA sequence: TGTGCCACCCACTTCATCCAAGGGGGCTATGGCTACACCTTC. This sequence encodes CATHFIQGGYGYTF.

This chain uses TRBV25-1 with TRBJ2-1, with 7 bases aligning to TRBD1. The CDR3 has 16 amino acids. Germline V gene sequence: CDR1 MGHDK, CDR2 SYGVNS. After removal of 3 bases from V and 0 bases from J, the junction contained 5 bases not matched to a gene. DNA of the CDR3: TGTGCCAGCAGTGATCTACAGGGGTCCTCCTACAATGAGCAGTTCTTC. Translation: CASSDLQGSSYNEQFF.

The J gene is TRBJ2-2, the V gene TRBV6-1, with TRBD2 identical over 13 bases. Losses at the gene ends were 8 bases for V and 5 bases for J; bases not matched to a gene: 5. CDR1 is MNHNS and CDR2 is SASEGT in the germline V gene. CDR3 length: 15 residues. CDR3 DNA: TGTGCCAGCGACTCGGGACTAGCGGGAACCGGGGAGCTGTTTTTT. Translated, it gives CASDSGLAGTGELFF.

The chain is built from TRBV10-2 and TRBJ2-5, with 11 bases aligning to TRBD2. The CDR3 covers 17 residues. Germline CDR1 reads WSHSY; CDR2 reads SAAADI. J was trimmed by 4 bases and V by 5 bases; bases with no gene match: 12. CDR3 sequence reads: CASSPVAGGPGGETQYF. As DNA, the CDR3 is TGCGCCAGCAGTCCTGTAGCGGGAGGGCCAGGTGGAGAGACCCAGTACTTC.

The chain uses TRBV9 and TRBJ2-2; 12 bases align to TRBD2. The CDR3 consists of 22 residues. V shed 5 bases and J 2 bases; nucleotides not matched to a gene: 22. The germline V gene encodes CDR1 SGDLS and CDR2 YYNGEE. CDR3 protein: CASSSLPGGLTSGRTNTGELFF. In nucleotides, the CDR3 is TGTGCCAGCAGTTCTCTTCCAGGGGGCTTAACTAGCGGGAGGACTAACACCGGGGAGCTGTTTTTT.

As for this clone: Other DNA sequences in the sample encode the same CDR3. The rearrangement joins TRBV5-4 to TRBJ1-2, with D hard to call. V was clipped by 0 bases and J by 4 bases, with 7 bases between them. This CDR3 region has 13 residues. CDR1 is SGHNT and CDR2 is YYREEE in the germline V gene (reference sequence). The CDR3 loop is CASSLGGAYGYTF. CDR3 in DNA: TGTGCCAGCAGCTTGGGGGGTGCCTATGGCTACACCTTC. The full variable domain, completed using reference TRBV5-4 and TRBJ1-2, is ETGVTQSPTHLIKTRGQQVTLRCSSQSGHNTVSWYQQALGQGPQFIFQYYREEENGRGNFPPRFSGLQFPNYSSELNVNALELDDSALYLCASSLGGAYGYTFGSGTRLTVV.

The J gene is TRBJ1-4, the V gene TRBV9; D is unresolved. Germline V gene data show CDR1 as SGDLS and CDR2 as YYNGEE. The CDR3 has 15 residues. V was trimmed by 4 bases and J by 3 bases, leaving 13 bases between them. CDR3 bases: TGTGCCAGCAGCCCTCGGGGAGAGTCTAATGAAAAACTGTTTTTT. The encoded protein is CASSPRGESNEKLFF.